This section outlines one TCR beta chain sequence together with its context. As yet, its antigen is unknown. The CDR3 has 19 residues. Germline V gene lookup returns CDR1 DFQATT and CDR2 SNEGSKA (reference sequence). V dropped 6 bases and J dropped 2; count of bases not matched to a gene: 17. The data belong to a study of CD8+CD57+ T cells in acquired aplastic anemia. Study background: Isolated CD4+ and CD8+ cells, once sorted, yielded DNA averaging about 3.2 ug.

Researchers used genomic DNA as the template to profile TCR beta VDJ and CDR3. MiXCR was run by TCRdb on the reads, yielding one entry per CDR3 protein. The sample lists 150,000 to 200,000 distinct CDR3 sequences, around 60% seen once, with roughly 42% in the top ten. Whole-study results and caveats: Found in both controls and patients were 25 to 35 CD8+ CDR3 sequences.

This clonotype was obtained from a human donor in good health. The V gene is TRBV20-1, the J gene TRBJ2-3, with 13 bases aligning to TRBD2. The specimen sequenced was sorted CD4+, CD8+, or CD8+CD57+ T cells (not recorded which) from PBMCs. The DNA for the CDR3 is TGCAGTGCCGAAGGTCGGACTAGCGGGAGCCAATCCCCCACAGATACGCAGTATTTT. Protein: CSAEGRTSGSQSPTDTQYF.